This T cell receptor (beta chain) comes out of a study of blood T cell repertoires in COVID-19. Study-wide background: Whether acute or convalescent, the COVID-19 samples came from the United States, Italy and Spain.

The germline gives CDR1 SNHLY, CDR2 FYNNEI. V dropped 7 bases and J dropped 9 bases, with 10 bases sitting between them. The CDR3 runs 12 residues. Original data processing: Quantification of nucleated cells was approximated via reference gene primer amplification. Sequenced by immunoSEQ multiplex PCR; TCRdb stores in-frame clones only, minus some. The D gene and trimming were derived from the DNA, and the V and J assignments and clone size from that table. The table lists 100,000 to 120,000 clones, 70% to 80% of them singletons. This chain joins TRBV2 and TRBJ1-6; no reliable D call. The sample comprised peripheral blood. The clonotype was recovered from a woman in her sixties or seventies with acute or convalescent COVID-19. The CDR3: CASTMGSSPLHF. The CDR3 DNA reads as TGTGCCAGCACTATGGGGAGTTCACCCCTCCACTTT.